This TCR beta chain was recovered during a study of blood T cell repertoires in COVID-19. Study-level background: COVID-19 samples collected from the United States, Italy and Spain covered acute and convalescent phases.

Clones were sequenced by immunoSEQ multiplex PCR, and TCRdb holds only the in-frame ones, with some missing. This sample has over 95,000 clones, with approximately 90% found just once. CDR3 size: 14 residues. CDR1 MNHEY and CDR2 SVGEGT come from the germline V gene. V shed 5 bases and J 5 bases; nucleotides not matched to a gene: 7. Sequenced material: peripheral blood. The sequence was collected from a human donor with acute or convalescent COVID-19. The donor label of this sample is uncertain. The chain combines TRBV6-2 or TRBV6-3 with TRBJ2-7; 9 bases match TRBD1. The CDR3 spells CASSHRDRDDEQYF. In DNA, the CDR3 is TGTGCCAGCAGTCACCGGGACAGGGACGACGAGCAGTACTTC.